This T cell receptor beta chain was sequenced during a study of T cells in Graves' hyperthyroidism and ophthalmopathy. Study-wide results and caveats: The authors' 13 V-J model separated ophthalmopathy from stable hyperthyroidism. Most thyroid clonotypes expanded above 0.001 were also detected in blood.

TCR beta CDR3 regions were amplified from RNA transcripts. HTBI primers were the set used in a first-round RT-PCR of the TCR CDR3. TCRdb re-analysed the multiplex PCR reads in MiXCR, keeping a single row per CDR3 protein. The sample lists about 700,000 distinct CDR3 sequences; around 15% were seen once. In patients aged 18 to 65, hyperthyroidism was newly diagnosed, with duration under 2 months. This clonotype was counted between two and nine times. Its antigen remains unidentified. This CDR3 region has 16 residues. V shed 0 bases and J shed 1 base, with 9 bases lying between them. CDR1 MNHEY and CDR2 SVGEGT come from the germline V gene.

Source material: blood. The J gene is TRBJ2-2, the V gene TRBV6-2 or TRBV6-3; no clear D. The TCR originated in a woman between 18 and 29 years old with Graves' hyperthyroidism. CDR3 amino acids: CASSYSTPGNTGELFF. For the CDR3, the DNA is TGTGCCAGCAGTTACTCGACTCCAGGGAACACCGGGGAGCTGTTTTTT.